Listed here are 13 T cell receptor beta chains from one sample, sequenced in a study of cytomegalovirus exposure and HLA in healthy donors. PCR employed 60 Vbeta and 13 Jbeta primers. Sequenced by immunoSEQ multiplex PCR; TCRdb stores in-frame clones only, minus some. Among around 150,000 clones listed, around 88% were seen once. Specimen: PBMCs. The receptors were sampled from a woman between 18 and 29 years old in good health and CMV-seronegative.

The J gene is TRBJ1-5, the V gene TRBV6-1; the D gene is possibly TRBD1 (6 bases). The length of the CDR3 is 15 residues. Germline CDR1 MNHNS, CDR2 SASEGT. Trimming left V 2 bases short and J 2 bases short, with 10 bases between. The CDR3 sequence: CASSEQGFGNQPQHF. Written as DNA, the CDR3 is TGTGCCAGCAGTGAACAGGGGTTTGGCAATCAGCCCCAGCATTTT.

V and J are TRBV5-1 and TRBJ2-3; D gene unclear. The CDR3 length is 15 residues. Germline CDR1 and CDR2: SGHRS and YFSETQ. With 2 bases removed from V and 2 bases from J, the gap between germline ends came to 12 bases. For the CDR3, the DNA is TGCGCCAGCAGCTTTGCCTACCTAACCACAGATACGCAGTATTTT. It codes for CASSFAYLTTDTQYF.

A few counts support this clone. This sequence joins TRBV1 and TRBJ1-2; the D call TRBD1 from the table was never checked on the DNA. TRBV1 is marked as a pseudogene. The CDR3 runs 12 residues. CDR3 nucleotides: TGCACCAGCAGCCAAGACAGATATGGCTACACCTTC. This encodes CTSSQDRYGYTF.

This clone has only one observation. The rearrangement joins TRBV7-9 to TRBJ2-1; D not resolved. The V gene lost 3 bases and the J gene lost 4 bases, with 4 bases spanning the gap. Germline V gene sequence: CDR1 SEHNR, CDR2 FQNEAQ (reference sequence). The CDR3 runs to 12 residues. The CDR3 loop is CASSLYYNEQFF. CDR3 bases: TGTGCCAGCAGCTTGTATTACAATGAGCAGTTCTTC.

The chain recombines TRBV7-8 with TRBJ1-1; the D is unclear. Trimming pared 5 bases from V and 11 bases from J, leaving 21 bases between. The germline gives CDR1 SGHVS, CDR2 FQNEAQ. The CDR3 spans 14 residues. The CDR3 region is CASSLLSVTARAFF. The CDR3 bases are TGTGCCAGCAGCCTCCTCAGCGTAACCGCCCGCGCTTTCTTT.

The rearrangement joins TRBV11-2 to TRBJ2-1, with D possibly TRBD2 on 6 matching bases. This CDR3 spans 15 amino acids. The germline gives CDR1 SGHAT, CDR2 FQNNGV. V was trimmed by 3 bases and J by 7 bases, leaving 16 bases between them. The CDR3 DNA follows: TGTGCCAGCAGCTTTTTTAGCGGTGAGGGAAATGAGCAGTTCTTC. Protein sequence: CASSFFSGEGNEQFF.

This chain connects TRBV12-5 to TRBJ2-5; 10 positions match TRBD2. This CDR3 region has 15 residues. Germline V gene sequence: CDR1 LGHNT, CDR2 FRNRAP. Germline trimming cut 6 bases from V and 5 bases from J; bases unmatched to any gene: 9. Here the CDR3 reads CASGGASGRAETQYF. As DNA, the CDR3 is TGTGCTAGTGGCGGCGCCAGCGGGAGGGCTGAGACCCAGTACTTC. The full variable domain, completed using reference TRBV12-5 and TRBJ2-5, is DARVTQTPRHKVTEMGQEVTMRCQPILGHNTVFWYRQTMMQGLELLAYFRNRAPLDDSGMPKDRFSAEMPDATLATLKIQPSEPRDSAVYFCASGGASGRAETQYFGPGTRLLVL.

This chain joins TRBV28 and TRBJ1-2; maybe TRBD1 (6 bases). Trimming left V 2 bases short and J 3 bases short, with 16 bases between. The CDR3 covers 16 residues. Germline loops: CDR1 MDHEN, CDR2 SYDVKM. The CDR3 protein is CASSLGIRGADYGYTF. The CDR3 bases are TGTGCCAGCAGTTTAGGCATTCGGGGGGCTGACTATGGCTACACCTTC.

The V call is TRBV10-3, the J call TRBJ2-5; 9 nucleotides agree with TRBD1. The CDR3 is 15 amino acids. V lost 6 bases and J lost 4; bases outside the gene matches: 9. Germline V gives CDR1 ENHRY, CDR2 SYGVKD. In DNA, the CDR3 is TGTGCCATCAGCCCCGGGACAGGGAGGGGAGAGACCCAGTACTTC. Protein sequence: CAISPGTGRGETQYF.

CDR3 bases: TGCGCCAGCAGATATATAGAGAGCGGGGAAAACATTCAGTACTTC. Its protein product is CASRYIESGENIQYF. This chain uses TRBV5-1 with TRBJ2-4; TRBD2 agrees at 7 bases. Germline loops: CDR1 SGHRS, CDR2 YFSETQ. Unmatched junction bases numbered 10, after V lost 5 bases and J lost 5 bases. The CDR3 runs 15 residues.

The gene calls are TRBV2 and TRBJ2-1; TRBD2 aligns across 13 bases. The V and J ends lost 5 bases and 1 base, in that order; junction bases with no gene match: 8. The V gene's germline CDR1 is SNHLY and CDR2 FYNNEI. The CDR3 length is 18 residues. CDR3 in amino acids: CASSRTSGSPFSYNEQFF. The CDR3 DNA sequence: TGTGCCAGCAGTAGGACTAGCGGGAGTCCCTTTTCCTACAATGAGCAGTTCTTC.

V usage is TRBV28 and J usage is TRBJ1-6, with D possibly TRBD1 on 5 matching bases. The germline V gene has CDR1 MDHEN and CDR2 SYDVKM. The CDR3 is made up of 14 amino acids. Trimming cost V 8 bases and J 8 bases, with 16 bases left between them. DNA for the CDR3: TGTGCCAGCGCCCTCCGGGGGGGATATTCACCCCTCCACTTT. This sequence encodes CASALRGGYSPLHF.

V usage is TRBV2 and J usage is TRBJ2-1; D might be TRBD2 (5 bases). The CDR3 consists of 14 residues. V dropped 8 bases and J dropped 5 bases, with 16 bases sitting between them. From germline, CDR1 is SNHLY and CDR2 FYNNEI. The DNA of the CDR3 is TGTGCCAGCTACGGCTGGACTTTACACAATGAGCAGTTCTTC. It translates to CASYGWTLHNEQFF. The variable domain in full, completed from reference TRBV2 and TRBJ2-1, reads EPEVTQTPSHQVTQMGQEVILRCVPISNHLYFYWYRQILGQKVEFLVSFYNNEISEKSEIFDDQFSVERPDGSNFTLKIRSTKLEDSAMYFCASYGWTLHNEQFFGPGTRLTVL.